This T cell receptor beta chain was recorded in a study of T-cell memory formation after mild COVID-19. In the study overall: Clusters of TCRs were largely donor specific.

Findings and limits, study-wide: Contracting clones localized mainly to CM and EM when CD4+ and mainly to EMRA when CD8+. Pre-infection memory contained some responding clones, which suggested that cross-reactive memory had joined.

This CDR3 has 15 amino acids. The V and J ends lost 3 bases and 7 bases, in that order; junction bases with no gene match: 8. Germline V lookup: CDR1 MGHRA, CDR2 YSYEKL. A single record per CDR3 protein comes from TCRdb applying MiXCR to the 5' RACE reads. Of approximately 65,000 distinct CDR3 sequences in the sample, roughly 10% were seen once. For this clonotype: As yet, its antigen is unknown.

This chain uses TRBV4-1 with TRBJ2-2; 7 bases are shared with TRBD1. The sequenced material came from PBMCs or a T cell subset sorted from them (not recorded which). The receptor comes from a man aged 18 to 30 who had mild COVID-19 (a few samples of this study predate the infection). Cell type and time point are not known. The CDR3 coding sequence is TGCGCCAGCAGCCACCGACAGGGTAATAGCGGGGAGCTGTTTTTT. This gives the protein CASSHRQGNSGELFF.